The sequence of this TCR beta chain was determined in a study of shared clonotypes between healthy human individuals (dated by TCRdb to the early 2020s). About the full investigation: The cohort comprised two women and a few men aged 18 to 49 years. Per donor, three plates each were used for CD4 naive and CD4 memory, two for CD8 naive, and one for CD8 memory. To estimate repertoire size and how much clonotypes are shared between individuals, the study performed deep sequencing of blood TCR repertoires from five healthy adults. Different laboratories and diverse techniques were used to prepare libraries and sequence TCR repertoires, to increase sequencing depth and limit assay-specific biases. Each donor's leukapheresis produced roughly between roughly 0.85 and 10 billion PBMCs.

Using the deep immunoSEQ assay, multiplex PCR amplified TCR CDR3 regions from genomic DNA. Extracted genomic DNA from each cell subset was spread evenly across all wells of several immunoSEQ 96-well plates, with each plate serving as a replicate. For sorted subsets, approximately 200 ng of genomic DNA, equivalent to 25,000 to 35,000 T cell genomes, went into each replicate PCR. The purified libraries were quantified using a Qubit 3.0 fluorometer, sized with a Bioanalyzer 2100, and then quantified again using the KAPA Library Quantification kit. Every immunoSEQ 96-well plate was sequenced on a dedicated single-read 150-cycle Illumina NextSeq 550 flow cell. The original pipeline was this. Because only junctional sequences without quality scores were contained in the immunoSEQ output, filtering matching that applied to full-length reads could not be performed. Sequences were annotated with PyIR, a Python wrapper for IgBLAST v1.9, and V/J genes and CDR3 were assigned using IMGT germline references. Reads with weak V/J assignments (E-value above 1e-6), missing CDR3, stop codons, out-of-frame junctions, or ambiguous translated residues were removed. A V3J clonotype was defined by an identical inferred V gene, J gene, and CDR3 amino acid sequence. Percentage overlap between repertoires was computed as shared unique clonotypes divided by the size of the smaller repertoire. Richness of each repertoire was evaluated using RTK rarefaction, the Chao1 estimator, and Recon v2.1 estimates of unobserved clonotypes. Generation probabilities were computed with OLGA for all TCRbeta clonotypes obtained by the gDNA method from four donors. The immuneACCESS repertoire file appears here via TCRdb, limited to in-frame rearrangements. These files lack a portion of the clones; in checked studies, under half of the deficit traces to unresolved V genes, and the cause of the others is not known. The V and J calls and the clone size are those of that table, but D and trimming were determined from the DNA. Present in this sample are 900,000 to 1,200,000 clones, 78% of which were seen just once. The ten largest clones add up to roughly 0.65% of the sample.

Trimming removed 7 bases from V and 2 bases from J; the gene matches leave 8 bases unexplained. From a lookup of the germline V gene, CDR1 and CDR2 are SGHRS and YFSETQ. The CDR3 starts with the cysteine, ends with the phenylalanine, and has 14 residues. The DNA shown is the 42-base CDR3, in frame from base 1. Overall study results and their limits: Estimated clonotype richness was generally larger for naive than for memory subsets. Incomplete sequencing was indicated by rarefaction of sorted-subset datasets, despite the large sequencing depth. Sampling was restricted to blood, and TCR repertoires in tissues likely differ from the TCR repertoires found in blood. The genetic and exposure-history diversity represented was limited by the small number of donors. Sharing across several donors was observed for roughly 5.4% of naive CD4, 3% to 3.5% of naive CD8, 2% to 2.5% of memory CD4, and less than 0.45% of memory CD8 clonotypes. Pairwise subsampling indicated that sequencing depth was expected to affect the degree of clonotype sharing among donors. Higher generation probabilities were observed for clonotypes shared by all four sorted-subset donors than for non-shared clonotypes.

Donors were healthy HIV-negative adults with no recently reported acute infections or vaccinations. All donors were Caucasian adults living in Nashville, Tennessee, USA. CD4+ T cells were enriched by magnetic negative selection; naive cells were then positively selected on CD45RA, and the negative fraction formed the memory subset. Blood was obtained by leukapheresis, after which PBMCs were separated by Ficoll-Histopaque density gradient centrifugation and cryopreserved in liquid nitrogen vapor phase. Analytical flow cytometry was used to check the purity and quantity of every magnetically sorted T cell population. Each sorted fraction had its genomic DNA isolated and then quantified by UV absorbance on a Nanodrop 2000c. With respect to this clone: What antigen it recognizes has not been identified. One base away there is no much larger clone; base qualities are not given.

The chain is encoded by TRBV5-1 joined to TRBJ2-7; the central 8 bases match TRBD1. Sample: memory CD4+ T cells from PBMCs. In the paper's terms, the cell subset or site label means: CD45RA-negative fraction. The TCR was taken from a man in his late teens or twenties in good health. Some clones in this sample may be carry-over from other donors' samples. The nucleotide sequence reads TGCGCCAGCGGGCAATCAGGGGGCACCTACGAGCAGTACTTC. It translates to CASGQSGGTYEQYF.